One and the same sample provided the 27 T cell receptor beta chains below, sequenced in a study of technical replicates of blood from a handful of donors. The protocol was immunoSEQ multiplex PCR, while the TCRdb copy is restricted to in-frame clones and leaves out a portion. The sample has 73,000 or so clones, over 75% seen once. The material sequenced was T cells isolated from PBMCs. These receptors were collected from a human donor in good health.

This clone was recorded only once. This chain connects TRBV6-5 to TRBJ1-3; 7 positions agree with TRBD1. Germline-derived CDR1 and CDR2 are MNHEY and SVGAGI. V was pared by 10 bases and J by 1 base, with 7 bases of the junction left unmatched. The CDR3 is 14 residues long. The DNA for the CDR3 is TGTGCCACCCACCGACAGGGATCTGGAAACACCATATATTTT. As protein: CATHRQGSGNTIYF.

The CDR3 protein is CASSVGLAGGEETQYF. The CDR3 DNA sequence: TGTGCCAGCAGCGTAGGACTAGCGGGAGGAGAAGAGACCCAGTACTTC. The gene calls are TRBV9 and TRBJ2-5, with 13 bases matching TRBD2. CDR1 and CDR2 from the germline V gene are SGDLS and YYNGEE. The CDR3 has 16 amino acids. Trimming removed 0 bases from V and 3 bases from J; junction bases left unmatched: 2.

The DNA for the CDR3 is TGCGCCAGCAGCTTAATCCGAGTTTGGGATACGCAGTATTTT. Translated: CASSLIRVWDTQYF. The V call is TRBV5-1, the J call TRBJ2-3; D unresolved. CDR1 and CDR2 (germline): SGHRS, YFSETQ. V gave up 2 bases and J gave up 6 bases, with 13 bases separating them. The CDR3 is made up of 14 amino acids.

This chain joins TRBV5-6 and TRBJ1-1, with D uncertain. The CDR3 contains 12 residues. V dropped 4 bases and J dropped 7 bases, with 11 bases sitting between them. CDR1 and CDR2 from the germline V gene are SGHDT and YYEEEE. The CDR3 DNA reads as TGTGCCAGCAGCGGTGACTTCGGTGAAGCTTTCTTT. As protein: CASSGDFGEAFF.

The CDR3 nucleotides read TGTGCCAGCAGCCCAAGGACAGGGGTGAGCGGCTACACCTTC. Its protein product is CASSPRTGVSGYTF. The J gene is TRBJ1-2, the V gene TRBV5-4; 9 bases line up with TRBD1. Germline V gene lookup returns CDR1 SGHNT and CDR2 YYREEE (reference sequence). J gave up 8 bases and V 4 bases, and 9 bases lay outside the gene matches. The CDR3 totals 14 residues.

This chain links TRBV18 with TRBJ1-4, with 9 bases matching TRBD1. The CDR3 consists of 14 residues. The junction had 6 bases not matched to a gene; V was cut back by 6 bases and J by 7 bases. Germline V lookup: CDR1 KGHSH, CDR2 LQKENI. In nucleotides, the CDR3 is TGTGCCAGCTCCCCCGGGACAGGGTTTGAAAAACTGTTTTTT. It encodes CASSPGTGFEKLFF.

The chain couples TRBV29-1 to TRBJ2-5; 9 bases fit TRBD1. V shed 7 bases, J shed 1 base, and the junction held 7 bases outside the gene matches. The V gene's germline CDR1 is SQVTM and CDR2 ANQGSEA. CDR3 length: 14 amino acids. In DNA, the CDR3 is TGCAGCGGATGGACAGGGGTCGGCCAAGAGACCCAGTACTTC. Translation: CSGWTGVGQETQYF.

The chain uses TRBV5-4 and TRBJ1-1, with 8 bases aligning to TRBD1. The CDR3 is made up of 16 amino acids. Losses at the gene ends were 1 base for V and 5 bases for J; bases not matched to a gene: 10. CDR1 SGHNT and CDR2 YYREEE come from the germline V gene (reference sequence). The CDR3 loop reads CASSLSVTGGLTEAFF. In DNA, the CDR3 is TGTGCCAGCAGCTTGTCGGTAACAGGGGGTTTAACTGAAGCTTTCTTT.

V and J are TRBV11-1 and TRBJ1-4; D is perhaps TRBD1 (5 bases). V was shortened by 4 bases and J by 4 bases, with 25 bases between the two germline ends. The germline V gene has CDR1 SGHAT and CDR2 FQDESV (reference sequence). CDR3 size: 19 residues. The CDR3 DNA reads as TGTGCCAGCAGCTGGATCGCGACGTCGCCGCCCAGGGATAATGAAAAACTGTTTTTT. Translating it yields CASSWIATSPPRDNEKLFF.

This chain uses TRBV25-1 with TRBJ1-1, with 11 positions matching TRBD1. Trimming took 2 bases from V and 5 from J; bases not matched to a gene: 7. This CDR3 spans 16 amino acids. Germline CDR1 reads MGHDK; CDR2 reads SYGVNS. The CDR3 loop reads CASSERTGGGRTEAFF. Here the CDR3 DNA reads TGTGCCAGCAGTGAACGGACAGGGGGCGGGCGTACTGAAGCTTTCTTT.

The CDR3 DNA sequence: TGTGCCAGCAGCTCTCAGGGTTTTGACCTGAACACTGAAGCTTTCTTT. This gives the protein CASSSQGFDLNTEAFF. This chain links TRBV7-2 with TRBJ1-1; possible D gene TRBD1, 5 bases. Trimming cost V 4 bases and J 0 bases, with 15 bases left between them. The germline CDR1 and CDR2 sequences are SGHTA and FQGNSA. This CDR3 is built from 16 residues.

The CDR3 loop is CASRTGPASNQPQHF. DNA of the CDR3: TGTGCCAGCAGGACAGGCCCCGCTAGCAATCAGCCCCAGCATTTT. This chain links TRBV6-1 with TRBJ1-5, with D tentatively TRBD1 (6 bases). Germline assignment: CDR1 MNHNS and CDR2 SASEGT. The germline V and J ends were trimmed by 6 bases and 0 bases, with 12 bases remaining between them. The length of the CDR3 is 15 residues.

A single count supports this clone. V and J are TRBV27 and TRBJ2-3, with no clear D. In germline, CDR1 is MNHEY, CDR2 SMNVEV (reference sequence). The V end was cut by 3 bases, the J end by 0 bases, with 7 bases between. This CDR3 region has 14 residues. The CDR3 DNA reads TGTGCCAGCAGTTTCGTCGGGAGCACAGATACGCAGTATTTT. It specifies CASSFVGSTDTQYF.

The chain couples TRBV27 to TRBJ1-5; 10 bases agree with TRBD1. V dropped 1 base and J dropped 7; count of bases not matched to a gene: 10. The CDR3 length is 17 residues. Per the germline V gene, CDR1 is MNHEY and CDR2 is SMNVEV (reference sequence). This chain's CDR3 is CASSLYGDRGAGQPQHF. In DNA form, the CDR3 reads TGTGCCAGCAGTTTATACGGGGACAGGGGAGCGGGGCAGCCCCAGCATTTT.

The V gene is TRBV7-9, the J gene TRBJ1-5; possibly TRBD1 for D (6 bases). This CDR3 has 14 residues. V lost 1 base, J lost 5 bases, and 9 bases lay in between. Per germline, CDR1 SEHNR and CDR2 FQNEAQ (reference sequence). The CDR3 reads CASSLGQADQPQHF. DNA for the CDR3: TGTGCCAGCAGCTTAGGACAGGCCGATCAGCCCCAGCATTTT.

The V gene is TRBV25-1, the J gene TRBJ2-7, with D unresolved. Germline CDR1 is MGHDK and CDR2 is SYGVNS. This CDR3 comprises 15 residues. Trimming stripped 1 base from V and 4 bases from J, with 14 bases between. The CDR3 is CASSESGASGYEQYF. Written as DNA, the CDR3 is TGTGCCAGCAGTGAATCCGGAGCGTCCGGGTACGAGCAGTACTTC.

Here the CDR3 DNA reads TGTGCCAGCAGCTCCCTCGGGAAGAGCTATGGCTACACCTTC. This gives the protein CASSSLGKSYGYTF. The rearrangement uses TRBV28 and TRBJ1-2; D not resolved. The germline V gene has CDR1 MDHEN and CDR2 SYDVKM. The CDR3 extends over 14 amino acids. V lost 6 bases, J lost 4 bases, and 15 bases lay in between.

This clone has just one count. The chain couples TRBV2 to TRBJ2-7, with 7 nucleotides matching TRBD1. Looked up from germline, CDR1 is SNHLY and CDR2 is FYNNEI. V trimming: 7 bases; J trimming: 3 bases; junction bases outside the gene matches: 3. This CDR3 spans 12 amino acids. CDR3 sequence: CASKDRIYEQYF. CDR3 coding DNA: TGTGCCAGCAAGGACAGGATCTACGAGCAGTACTTC.

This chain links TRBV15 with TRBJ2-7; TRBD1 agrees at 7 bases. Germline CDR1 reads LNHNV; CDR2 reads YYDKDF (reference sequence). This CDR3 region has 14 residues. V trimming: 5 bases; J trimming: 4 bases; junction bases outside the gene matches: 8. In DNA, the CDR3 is TGTGCCACCAGCGGAAGATTGACAGGGTACGAGCAGTACTTC. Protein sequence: CATSGRLTGYEQYF.

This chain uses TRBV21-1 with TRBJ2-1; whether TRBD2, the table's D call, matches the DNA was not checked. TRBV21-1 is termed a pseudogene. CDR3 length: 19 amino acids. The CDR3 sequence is CASSKAVGEQLSSYNEQFF. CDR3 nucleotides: TGTGCCAGCAGCAAAGCGGTCGGGGAGCAACTTAGCTCCTACAATGAGCAGTTCTTC.

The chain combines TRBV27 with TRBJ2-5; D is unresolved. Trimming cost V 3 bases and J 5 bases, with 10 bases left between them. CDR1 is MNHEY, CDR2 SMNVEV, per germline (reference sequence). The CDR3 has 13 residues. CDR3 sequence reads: CASSFLVSETQYF. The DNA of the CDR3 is TGTGCCAGCAGTTTTTTAGTTTCGGAGACCCAGTACTTC.

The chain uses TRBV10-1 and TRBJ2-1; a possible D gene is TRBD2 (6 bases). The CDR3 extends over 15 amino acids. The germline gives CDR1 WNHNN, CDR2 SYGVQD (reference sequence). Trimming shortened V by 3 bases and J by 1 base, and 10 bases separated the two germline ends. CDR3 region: CASSDGGTSYNEQFF. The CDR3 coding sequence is TGCGCCAGCAGTGACGGGGGTACATCCTACAATGAGCAGTTCTTC.

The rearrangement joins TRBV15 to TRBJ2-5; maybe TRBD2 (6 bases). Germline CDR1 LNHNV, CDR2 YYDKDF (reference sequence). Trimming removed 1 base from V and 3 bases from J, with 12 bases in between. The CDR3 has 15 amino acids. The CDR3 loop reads CATSRVGRREETQYF. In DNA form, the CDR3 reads TGTGCCACCAGCAGAGTGGGGCGGAGGGAAGAGACCCAGTACTTC.

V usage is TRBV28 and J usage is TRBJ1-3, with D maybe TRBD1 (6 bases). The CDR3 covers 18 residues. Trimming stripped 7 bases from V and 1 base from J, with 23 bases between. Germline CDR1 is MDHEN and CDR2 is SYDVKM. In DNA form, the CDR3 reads TGTGCCAGCACCCTGGGGCGGGGGCGGCCGATATCTGGAAACACCATATATTTT. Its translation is CASTLGRGRPISGNTIYF.

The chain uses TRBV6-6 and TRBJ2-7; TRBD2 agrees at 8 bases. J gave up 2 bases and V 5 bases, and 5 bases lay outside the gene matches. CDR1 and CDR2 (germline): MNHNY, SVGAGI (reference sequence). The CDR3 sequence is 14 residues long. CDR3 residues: CASSPREGPYEQYF. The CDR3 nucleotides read TGTGCCAGCAGTCCCCGGGAGGGTCCCTACGAGCAGTACTTC.

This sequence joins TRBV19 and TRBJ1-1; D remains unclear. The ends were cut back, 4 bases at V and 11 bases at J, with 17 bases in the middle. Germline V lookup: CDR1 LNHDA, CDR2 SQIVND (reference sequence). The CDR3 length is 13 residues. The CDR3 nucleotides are TGTGCCAGTAGTACTCCATCATCCGGGGATGCTTTCTTT. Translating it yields CASSTPSSGDAFF.

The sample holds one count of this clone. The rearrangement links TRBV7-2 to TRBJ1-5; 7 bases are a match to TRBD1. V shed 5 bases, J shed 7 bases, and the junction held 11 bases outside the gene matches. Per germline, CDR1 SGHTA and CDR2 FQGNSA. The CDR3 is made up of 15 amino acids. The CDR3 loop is CASSDPGQSLQPQHF. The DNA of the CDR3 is TGTGCCAGCAGCGACCCGGGACAGAGTTTGCAGCCCCAGCATTTT.